This T cell receptor beta chain originates from a study of identical twins. Study-wide findings and caveats: The authors drew conclusions from cross-sectional statistical analysis rather than following the same donors. There was an excess of low generation probability in the out-of-frame alpha sequences that twins shared.

This clonotype was detected only a few times. The antigen remains unidentified. Addition of a universal primer site occurred through template switching, and cDNA carried unique molecular identifiers. One entry per CDR3 protein, called by TCRdb with MiXCR from the 5' RACE reads. This sample has 240,000 or so distinct CDR3 sequences, with under 12% found just once. V shed 0 bases and J 4 bases; nucleotides not matched to a gene: 9. Per germline, CDR1 LGHNA and CDR2 YNFKEQ. The CDR3 sequence is 18 residues long. Each donor was a healthy Caucasian. The TCR was taken from a man aged 45-65 years in good health. Sample: memory T cells sorted from blood. The chain combines TRBV4-2 with TRBJ1-2; the match to TRBD1 covers 12 bases. In DNA, the CDR3 is TGTGCCAGCAGCCAAGAAGACACCGGGACAGGGGGCGTCTATGGCTACACCTTC. Its translation is CASSQEDTGTGGVYGYTF.